The rows below give T cell receptor beta chains drawn from one sample of a study of cytomegalovirus exposure and HLA in healthy donors. TCRdb's table, derived via immunoSEQ multiplex PCR, lists solely in-frame clones and lacks some. In the table there are tens of thousands of clones, about 73% of which are singletons. Material: PBMCs. Receptors were obtained from a woman aged 40 to 50 in good health and CMV-seropositive. Both conserved end residues are part of each CDR3. D genes are given only for firm matches. Clone size is not always given. Where it is, it says once, few, many or a class for expanded clones.

DNA: TGTGCCAGCAGCGTAGGTGGGTCAGCGGGGGAGCAGTACTTC
CDR3: CASSVGGSAGEQYF
size: NA
J: TRBJ2-5
V: TRBV9
D: TRBD2

DNA: TGTGCCAGCAGAATTTCAGGGGGTAATGGCTACACCTTC
CDR3: CASRISGGNGYTF
size: NA
J: TRBJ1-2
V: TRBV7-9
D: TRBD1

DNA: TGTGCCAGCTCCAAATCGAACGGCGGGGAGCTGTTTTTT
CDR3: CASSKSNGGELFF
size: NA
J: TRBJ2-2
V: TRBV18
D: NA

DNA: TGTGCCAGCAGCTCGGGACTAGCGGGGAGGGACAATGAGCAGTTCTTC
CDR3: CASSSGLAGRDNEQFF
size: NA
J: TRBJ2-1
V: TRBV11-2
D: TRBD2

DNA: TGTGCCAGCAGCCCCCCCAGCTCTGGGGCCAACGTCCTGACTTTC
CDR3: CASSPPSSGANVLTF
size: few
J: TRBJ2-6
V: TRBV7-9
D: NA

DNA: TGTGCCAGCAACCCGGGGAGCGGCGGGGAGCTGTTTTTT
CDR3: CASNPGSGGELFF
size: NA
J: TRBJ2-2
V: TRBV6-5
D: NA

DNA: TGTGCCAGCAGTGAAGGGCAGCTCAGAGCTTTCTTC
CDR3: CASSEGQLRAFF
size: NA
J: TRBJ1-1
V: TRBV25-1
D: NA

DNA: TGTGCCAGCAGCCATAGGACAGGGGTGGAGTACGAGCAGTACTTC
CDR3: CASSHRTGVEYEQYF
size: NA
J: TRBJ2-7
V: TRBV14
D: TRBD1

DNA: TGTGCCAGCAGCTTAGAGCTCGAGGAGCAGTACTTC
CDR3: CASSLELEEQYF
size: NA
J: TRBJ2-7
V: TRBV7-9
D: NA

DNA: TGTGCCAGCAGTGGGTCAGGGGGCTCGCCGCAGTACTTC
CDR3: CASSGSGGSPQYF
size: NA
J: TRBJ2-7
V: TRBV28
D: TRBD1

DNA: TGTGCCAGCAGCCCTGGACAGGGGATACTCCGGCCCCAGCATTTT
CDR3: CASSPGQGILRPQHF
size: NA
J: TRBJ1-5
V: TRBV6-1
D: TRBD1

DNA: TGTGCTAGTGGTTTGTCCATACCGGGACAGGGACAGTTGTCGGAGCAGTACTTC
CDR3: CASGLSIPGQGQLSEQYF
size: NA
J: TRBJ2-7
V: TRBV12-5
D: TRBD1

DNA: TGTGCCAGCAGCCAAGGGACTAGCAACACCGGGGAGCTGTTTTTT
CDR3: CASSQGTSNTGELFF
size: NA
J: TRBJ2-2
V: TRBV4-2
D: TRBD2

DNA: TGCAGCGTTGAACTAGCGGGAGAAGGGGCCTACGAGCAGTACTTC
CDR3: CSVELAGEGAYEQYF
size: NA
J: TRBJ2-7
V: TRBV29-1
D: TRBD2

DNA: TGTGCCAGCAGCCGGTTAACAGGGTCTTATGGCTACACCTTC
CDR3: CASSRLTGSYGYTF
size: NA
J: TRBJ1-2
V: TRBV5-5
D: NA

DNA: TGTGCCAGCAGTTTAAAGGCAGCGTCTAGCGGGAGACACGGGGAGCTGTTTTTT
CDR3: CASSLKAASSGRHGELFF
size: NA
J: TRBJ2-2
V: TRBV27
D: TRBD2

DNA: TGCGCCAGCAGCTTAACGGCAGGGGGCAATCAGCCCCAGCATTTT
CDR3: CASSLTAGGNQPQHF
size: many
J: TRBJ1-5
V: TRBV5-1
D: NA

DNA: TGTGCTAGCAGCGCGGACAGGGGCAATGAGCAGTTCTTC
CDR3: CASSADRGNEQFF
size: NA
J: TRBJ2-1
V: TRBV7-7
D: TRBD1

DNA: TGTGCCAGCAGTACTAGCGGGAGTGGCACCGGGGAGCTGTTTTTT
CDR3: CASSTSGSGTGELFF
size: NA
J: TRBJ2-2
V: TRBV2
D: TRBD2

DNA: TGTGCCAGCAGTTACGAGGGCAGCTATGGCTACACCTTC
CDR3: CASSYEGSYGYTF
size: NA
J: TRBJ1-2
V: TRBV6-5
D: NA

DNA: TGTGCCAGCAGTTTTCGGTCGGATACGCAGTATTTT
CDR3: CASSFRSDTQYF
size: NA
J: TRBJ2-3
V: TRBV27
D: NA

DNA: TGTGCCAGCAGCTCTGGACTAGCGGGAGGGCCGACAGATACGCAGTATTTT
CDR3: CASSSGLAGGPTDTQYF
size: NA
J: TRBJ2-3
V: TRBV11-1
D: TRBD2

DNA: TGTGCCAGCAGCTTAGGGGCTTCTAGCGGGAGTTTTTCCTACGAGCAGTACTTC
CDR3: CASSLGASSGSFSYEQYF
size: NA
J: TRBJ2-7
V: TRBV7-8
D: TRBD2

DNA: TGTGCCAGCAGCCAAGATAGGGCGCGGGGGACCCAGTACTTC
CDR3: CASSQDRARGTQYF
size: NA
J: TRBJ2-5
V: TRBV4-2
D: NA

DNA: TGTGCCAGCACCCGGACAGACACAGATACGCAGTATTTT
CDR3: CASTRTDTDTQYF
size: NA
J: TRBJ2-3
V: TRBV7-6
D: NA

DNA: TGTGCCAGCTCACCAGAGGTGAACACTGAAGCTTTCTTT
CDR3: CASSPEVNTEAFF
size: few
J: TRBJ1-1
V: TRBV18
D: NA

DNA: TGTGCCAGCAGTGACTCGATAGTAGGAGGGAATGAGCAGTTCTTC
CDR3: CASSDSIVGGNEQFF
size: NA
J: TRBJ2-1
V: TRBV6-4
D: NA

DNA: TGTGCCAGCAGCTCCCTTGCGGGGCGGGACGGCTCCTACAATGAGCAGTTCTTC
CDR3: CASSSLAGRDGSYNEQFF
size: NA
J: TRBJ2-1
V: TRBV7-9
D: NA

DNA: TGCGCCAGCAGCCCCGGATGGTACAGGAATGAAAAACTGTTTTTT
CDR3: CASSPGWYRNEKLFF
size: NA
J: TRBJ1-4
V: TRBV4-3
D: NA

DNA: TGTGCCAGCAGTTTCGGGACAGGGAGGGGCTACACCTTC
CDR3: CASSFGTGRGYTF
size: NA
J: TRBJ1-2
V: TRBV6-5
D: TRBD1

DNA: TGTGCCAGTTTACCTAGCGGGAGGGCCTTCGGCACACACAATGAGCAGTTCTTC
CDR3: CASLPSGRAFGTHNEQFF
size: NA
J: TRBJ2-1
V: TRBV28
D: TRBD2

DNA: TGTGCCAGCAGTTTATGGGACAGGGAGTCAGAGACCCAGTACTTC
CDR3: CASSLWDRESETQYF
size: NA
J: TRBJ2-5
V: TRBV28
D: TRBD1

DNA: TGTGCCTCCCAAGGACTAGCGGGAGTTTACAATGAGCAGTTCTTC
CDR3: CASQGLAGVYNEQFF
size: NA
J: TRBJ2-1
V: TRBV7-2
D: TRBD2

DNA: TGTGCCAGCAGCCCCAGGAGCGGGAATAACTACGAGCAGTACTTC
CDR3: CASSPRSGNNYEQYF
size: few
J: TRBJ2-7
V: TRBV7-2
D: TRBD2

DNA: TGTGCCAGCAGCTTGGCCCGACTAGTTAATGATGAGCAGTTCTTC
CDR3: CASSLARLVNDEQFF
size: NA
J: TRBJ2-1
V: TRBV5-4
D: NA

DNA: TGTGCCAGCAGCGAACCGGGACTAGCGTTATCCGAGCAGTACTTC
CDR3: CASSEPGLALSEQYF
size: NA
J: TRBJ2-7
V: TRBV6-1
D: TRBD2

DNA: TGTGCCAGCAGCTCCTGGGGACAGGGCAAACAAGAGACCCAGTACTTC
CDR3: CASSSWGQGKQETQYF
size: NA
J: TRBJ2-5
V: TRBV21-1
D: NA

DNA: TGTGCCAGCTCACCTAACAGGGGGCAGCTAGGTGCGATAAATCAGCCCCAGCATTTT
CDR3: CASSPNRGQLGAINQPQHF
size: NA
J: TRBJ1-5
V: TRBV18
D: TRBD1

DNA: TGCGCCAGCAGCCGTCAGGACAGTTTCGGGGACACTGAAGCTTTCTTT
CDR3: CASSRQDSFGDTEAFF
size: few
J: TRBJ1-1
V: TRBV4-3
D: NA

DNA: TGTGCCAGCAGCTTAACCGGGACTAGTAGGGCCGAGCAGTACTTC
CDR3: CASSLTGTSRAEQYF
size: NA
J: TRBJ2-7
V: TRBV7-9
D: TRBD2

DNA: TGTGCCAGCAGCCGGACTAGCGGATCTTACGAGCAGTACTTC
CDR3: CASSRTSGSYEQYF
size: NA
J: TRBJ2-7
V: TRBV5-4
D: TRBD2

DNA: TGCGCCAGCAGTCTGCAGGAACGAGCTACCTACGAGCAGTACTTC
CDR3: CASSLQERATYEQYF
size: NA
J: TRBJ2-7
V: TRBV4-3
D: NA

DNA: TGTGCCAGCAGCTCTAATTTGTCAGGGTTTTGGGGCTACGAGCAGTACTTC
CDR3: CASSSNLSGFWGYEQYF
size: NA
J: TRBJ2-7
V: TRBV5-4
D: NA

DNA: TGTGCCAGCAGCCAAGTTTTAGGGCTAGCGGGAAGAACAGATACGCAGTATTTT
CDR3: CASSQVLGLAGRTDTQYF
size: NA
J: TRBJ2-3
V: TRBV4-2
D: TRBD2